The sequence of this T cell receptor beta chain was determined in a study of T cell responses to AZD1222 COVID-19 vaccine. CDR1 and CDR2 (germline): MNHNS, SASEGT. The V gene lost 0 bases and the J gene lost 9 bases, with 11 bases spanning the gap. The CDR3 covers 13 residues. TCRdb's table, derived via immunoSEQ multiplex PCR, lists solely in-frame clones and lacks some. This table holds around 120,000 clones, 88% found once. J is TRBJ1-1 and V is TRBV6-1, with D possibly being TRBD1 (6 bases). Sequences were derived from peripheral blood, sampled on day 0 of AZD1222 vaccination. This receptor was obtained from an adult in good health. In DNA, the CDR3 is TGTGCCAGCAGTGAAGCGGGCAGGGGCAAAGCTTTCTTT. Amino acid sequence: CASSEAGRGKAFF.